This T cell receptor (beta chain) was captured in a study of CD8+ T cells in alopecia areata. In the study overall: Oral tofacitinib, 5 to 10 mg twice daily, was given in an open-label trial.

Specified treatment: oral pan-JAK inhibitor, 5-10 mg twice daily. Collected material from alopecia areata patients comprised lesional scalp punch biopsies and peripheral blood. This CDR3 is built from 14 residues. Trimming removed 5 bases at V and 0 bases at J, with 8 bases between. CDR1 SGHVS and CDR2 FQNEAQ come from the germline V gene. Extraction of RNA preceded its reverse transcription into cDNA, which served as the sequencing template. Data came from immunoSEQ multiplex PCR; TCRdb stores just in-frame clones and leaves some out. The profile shows about 190,000 clones, 60% of them singletons. The chain uses TRBV7-8 and TRBJ1-5; D not resolved. This TCR was sampled from a human donor with alopecia areata. The specimen was CD4+ T cells sorted from blood, collected at week 4, from a patient treated with tofacitinib. The CDR3 protein is CASSPVSSNQPQHF. The CDR3 DNA follows: TGTGCCAGCAGCCCAGTCAGTAGCAATCAGCCCCAGCATTTT. Full variable domain (outside the CDR3, taken from reference TRBV7-8 and TRBJ1-5): GAGVSQSPRYKVAKRGQDVALRCDPISGHVSLFWYQQALGQGPEFLTYFQNEAQLDKSGLPSDRFFAERPEGSVSTLKIQRTQQEDSAVYLCASSPVSSNQPQHFGDGTRLSIL.